This is a list of T cell receptor beta chains from one sample in a study of T cell responses to AZD1222 COVID-19 vaccine. Some clones are missing from TCRdb's copy, which holds only in-frame ones; the method was immunoSEQ multiplex PCR. The profile shows approximately 190,000 clones, 85% to 90% of them singletons. The sequencing here drew on peripheral blood, taken on day 0 of MenACWY control vaccination. The receptors here all came from an adult in good health. Each CDR3 is given with its conserved first and last residue. The order of the fields is clone size, D gene, J gene, V gene, CDR3 DNA, CDR3 protein. D genes are given only for firm matches. The size field is filled for only some rows; it gives once, few, many or a size class.

NA,NA,TRBJ2-3,TRBV27,TGTGCCAGCAGTTTTGGGACGCTCCGCACAGATACGCAGTATTTT,CASSFGTLRTDTQYF
once,NA,TRBJ1-1,TRBV7-8,TGTGCCAGCAGCTTAGATTGGACAGCAGAAGCTTTCTTT,CASSLDWTAEAFF
NA,TRBD2,TRBJ2-5,TRBV30,TGTGCCTGGAGTGTACTCGGGGCTAGCGGCCCTCAAGAGACCCAGTACTTC,CAWSVLGASGPQETQYF
NA,NA,TRBJ1-4,TRBV28,TGTGCCAGCAGTTCGGGACCAAATGAAAAACTGTTTTTT,CASSSGPNEKLFF
NA,TRBD1,TRBJ1-1,TRBV5-1,TGCGCCAGCAGCAACGGACAGGGGAACACTGAAGCTTTCTTT,CASSNGQGNTEAFF
NA,NA,TRBJ1-5,TRBV6-4,TGTGCCAGCAGTGACTCGAAAAGGGCTGAGGATCAGCCCCAGCATTTT,CASSDSKRAEDQPQHF
NA,TRBD2,TRBJ2-1,TRBV30,TGTGCCTGGGGGACTAGCCGAAACAATGAGCAGTTCTTC,CAWGTSRNNEQFF
NA,NA,TRBJ2-1,TRBV4-2,TGTGCCAGCAGCCCTTCCACCACGGCCTCCTACAATGAGCAGTTCTTC,CASSPSTTASYNEQFF
NA,NA,TRBJ1-4,TRBV28,TGTGCCAGCAGTTTCTCCAGGGCTAATGAAAAACTGTTTTTT,CASSFSRANEKLFF
NA,TRBD2,TRBJ2-1,TRBV6-1,TGTGCCAGCAGTGAAGCCGAACTAGCGGGCCACCGCGGGAATGAGCAGTTCTTC,CASSEAELAGHRGNEQFF
NA,NA,TRBJ1-6,TRBV28,TGTGCCAGCAGTTTGGGGGGGCGGCCCTATAATTCACCCCTCCACTTT,CASSLGGRPYNSPLHF
once,NA,TRBJ2-7,TRBV21-1,TGTGCCAGCAGCGGCCGCGACAGTTTTTCCTACGAGCAGTACTTC,CASSGRDSFSYEQYF
NA,NA,TRBJ2-7,TRBV2,TGTGCCAGCAGTGAGGTGGGATTTCCCTACGAGCAGTACTTC,CASSEVGFPYEQYF
few,NA,TRBJ2-7,TRBV30,TGTGCCTGGAGTCTTCCGGGGCCGTCGGGTTACGAGCAGTACTTC,CAWSLPGPSGYEQYF
NA,TRBD1,TRBJ1-6,TRBV9,TGTGCCAGCAGCGTAGGGCGTCAGGGGGATTCACCCCTCCACTTT,CASSVGRQGDSPLHF
NA,TRBD1,TRBJ1-1,TRBV6-5,TGTGCCAGCAGTTACGGGGCAGGGGGTGCCACTGAAGCTTTCTTT,CASSYGAGGATEAFF
NA,NA,TRBJ1-2,TRBV7-9,TGTGCCAGCAGCTTATCGGTTCGGGGGGCGGATGGCTACACCTTC,CASSLSVRGADGYTF
NA,NA,TRBJ2-7,TRBV3-1/TRBV3-2,TGTGCCAGCAGCCAAGAAATATCTAGTAACTACGAGCAGTACTTC,CASSQEISSNYEQYF
NA,NA,TRBJ1-6,TRBV6-6,TGTGCCAGCATGGCAGGCTCCTATAATTCACCCCTCCACTTT,CASMAGSYNSPLHF
NA,NA,TRBJ2-1,TRBV2,TGTGCCAGCATCCGGGGCGATCGGGACTCGGAGCAGTTCTTC,CASIRGDRDSEQFF
NA,NA,TRBJ2-1,TRBV9,TGTGCCAGCAGCGTCGGGTACAATGAGCAGTTCTTC,CASSVGYNEQFF
NA,NA,TRBJ2-1,TRBV19,TGTGCCAGTAGTATAATTTCGGGGGGCCATTCCTACAATGAGCAGTTCTTC,CASSIISGGHSYNEQFF
NA,NA,TRBJ1-1,TRBV2,TGTGCCAGCAGTGAATCAGGGGTCATACGGAACACTGAAGCTTTCTTT,CASSESGVIRNTEAFF
NA,NA,TRBJ1-1,TRBV27,TGTGCCAGCAGTTTAACTTCCAACACTGAAGCTTTCTTT,CASSLTSNTEAFF
NA,NA,TRBJ1-4,TRBV15,TGTGCCACCAGCACTAATGAAAAACTGTTTTTT,CATSTNEKLFF
NA,TRBD1,TRBJ2-7,TRBV10-2,TGCGCCAGCAGTCCGGGACAGGGGTCCCTTCGCTCCTACGAGCAGTACTTC,CASSPGQGSLRSYEQYF
once,NA,TRBJ1-2,TRBV12-3/TRBV12-4,TGTGCCAGCAGTTTGGGGTACGGCTACACCTTC,CASSLGYGYTF
once,TRBD1,TRBJ1-2,TRBV5-1,TGCGCCAGCAGCGAAGCCGGGACAGGGGTAAGCGGCTACACCTTC,CASSEAGTGVSGYTF
NA,NA,TRBJ2-1,TRBV7-9,TGTGCCAGCAGACTTGACAGTCCCTACAATGAGCAGTTCTTC,CASRLDSPYNEQFF
NA,TRBD1,TRBJ1-1,TRBV7-8,TGTGCCAGCAGTTACGACCGGGACAGATTTGAAGCTTTCTTT,CASSYDRDRFEAFF
NA,NA,TRBJ2-7,TRBV7-9,TGTGCCAGCAGCCCCCAGGGGGGGCAGGGGGGAACCTACGAGCAGTACTTC,CASSPQGGQGGTYEQYF
NA,TRBD1,TRBJ2-1,TRBV2,TGTGCCAGCGGACAGGGGAATAATGAGCAGTTCTTC,CASGQGNNEQFF
NA,TRBD1,TRBJ1-5,TRBV6-5,TGTGCCAGCAGCCGCGGACAGGGAGTTCAGCCCCAGCATTTT,CASSRGQGVQPQHF
NA,TRBD1,TRBJ1-2,TRBV7-8,TGTGCCAGCAGCTTAGCCGGGACAGGGGGGGCCTATGGCTACACCTTC,CASSLAGTGGAYGYTF
NA,TRBD1,TRBJ2-7,TRBV14,TGTGCCAGCAGCCGGGGGACAGTATACGAGCAGTACTTC,CASSRGTVYEQYF
NA,NA,TRBJ1-5,TRBV6-2/TRBV6-3,TGTGCCAGCAGTTACTCGAATCCGACCGGTTTTCGCAATCAGCCCCAGCATTTT,CASSYSNPTGFRNQPQHF
NA,TRBD1,TRBJ2-7,TRBV27,TGTGCCAGCAGTTTAGAGGGACAGGGGCCCTACGAGCAGTACTTC,CASSLEGQGPYEQYF
NA,NA,TRBJ1-2,TRBV18,TGTGCCAGCTCACCAGAACAGGGTGGGCTCCGTTTGAACTATGGCTACACCTTC,CASSPEQGGLRLNYGYTF
NA,TRBD1,TRBJ2-1,TRBV5-1,TGCGCCAGCAGCTCGACCAGTAACAGGGGGCAATTGCGCAACAATGAGCAGTTCTTC,CASSSTSNRGQLRNNEQFF
few,NA,TRBJ1-2,TRBV5-8,TGTGCCAGCAGCTGGACAACAGGGAACTATGGCTACACCTTC,CASSWTTGNYGYTF
once,NA,TRBJ2-7,TRBV14,TGTGCCAGCAGCCAAGATAGGCGAAGCTACGAGCAGTACTTC,CASSQDRRSYEQYF
NA,NA,TRBJ1-1,TRBV27,TGTGCCAGCAGTCTAACATGGACCGAAAAAGTTACTGAAGCTTTCTTT,CASSLTWTEKVTEAFF
NA,TRBD1,TRBJ2-2,TRBV28,TGTGCCAGCAGTTTTGGGACAGGGATGGCCAGGGAGCTGTTTTTT,CASSFGTGMARELFF
NA,TRBD1,TRBJ1-2,TRBV28,TGTGCCAGCGGACAGGGGAACTATGGCTACACCTTC,CASGQGNYGYTF
NA,NA,TRBJ1-1,TRBV7-6,TGTGCCAGCAGCTATGGGCGGGCAACTGAAGCTTTCTTT,CASSYGRATEAFF
NA,NA,TRBJ1-4,TRBV18,TGTGCCAGCTCACTTAAGGCCGGCGAAAAACTGTTTTTT,CASSLKAGEKLFF
NA,NA,TRBJ1-5,TRBV30,TGTGCCTGGAGTGAGGGATCCAATCAGCCCCAGCATTTT,CAWSEGSNQPQHF
NA,NA,TRBJ1-1,TRBV7-6,TGTGCCAGCAGCTTAGCAGGCGGAAATATGAACACTGAAGCTTTCTTT,CASSLAGGNMNTEAFF
NA,NA,TRBJ1-5,TRBV27,TGTGCCAGCAGTTTAAGGGGACTCAATCAGCCCCAGCATTTT,CASSLRGLNQPQHF
NA,NA,TRBJ1-3,TRBV7-6,TGTGCCAGCAGCTTAGGTTTAACATACACCATATATTTT,CASSLGLTYTIYF
NA,NA,TRBJ2-7,TRBV2,TGTGCCAGCAGTGAAGTCCCCCTAGGAAACCCAGAACCCTACTCCTACGAGCAGTACTTC,CASSEVPLGNPEPYSYEQYF
few,TRBD1,TRBJ2-4,TRBV19,TGTGCCAGTAGTCTCGGACAGGGTAGGGGTTCGAACATTCAGTACTTC,CASSLGQGRGSNIQYF
NA,NA,TRBJ2-1,TRBV28,TGTGCCAGCAGCTGGACCGGGAACAATGAGCAGTTCTTC,CASSWTGNNEQFF
NA,NA,TRBJ1-4,TRBV5-1,TGCGCCAGTAGGGTTGGGAGTAATGAAAAACTGTTTTTT,CASRVGSNEKLFF
NA,NA,TRBJ1-3,TRBV27,TGTGCCAGCAGTTTATCGAATGGGAACACCATATATTTT,CASSLSNGNTIYF
once,NA,TRBJ1-1,TRBV4-2,TGTGCCAGCAGCCAAGATGTGTGGAACACTGAAGCTTTCTTT,CASSQDVWNTEAFF
NA,TRBD2,TRBJ2-7,TRBV27,TGTGCCAGCAGTTTGCTAGCGGGGGTGTACGAGCAGTACTTC,CASSLLAGVYEQYF